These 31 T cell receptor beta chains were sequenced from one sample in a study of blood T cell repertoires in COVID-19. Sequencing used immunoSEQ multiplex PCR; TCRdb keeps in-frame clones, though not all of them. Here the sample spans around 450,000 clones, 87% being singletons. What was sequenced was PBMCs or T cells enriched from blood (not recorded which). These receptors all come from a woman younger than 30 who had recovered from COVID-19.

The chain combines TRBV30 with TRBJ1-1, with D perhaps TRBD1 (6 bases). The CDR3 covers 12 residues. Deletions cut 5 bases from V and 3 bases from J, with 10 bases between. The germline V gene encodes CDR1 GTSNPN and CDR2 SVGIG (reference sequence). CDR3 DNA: TGTGCCTGGGAACAGGGCTACACTGAAGCTTTCTTT. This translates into CAWEQGYTEAFF. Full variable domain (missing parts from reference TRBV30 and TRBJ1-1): SQTIHQWPATLVQPVGSPLSLECTVEGTSNPNLYWYRQAAGRGLQLLFYSVGIGQISSEVPQNLSASRPQDRQFILSSKKLLLSDSGFYLCAWEQGYTEAFFGQGTRLTVV.

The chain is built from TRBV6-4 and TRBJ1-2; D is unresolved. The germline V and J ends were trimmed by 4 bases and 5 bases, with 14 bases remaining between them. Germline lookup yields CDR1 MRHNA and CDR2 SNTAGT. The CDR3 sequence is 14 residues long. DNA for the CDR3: TGTGCCAGCAGTGTCCCAGGACTACGGTATGGCTACACCTTC. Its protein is CASSVPGLRYGYTF.

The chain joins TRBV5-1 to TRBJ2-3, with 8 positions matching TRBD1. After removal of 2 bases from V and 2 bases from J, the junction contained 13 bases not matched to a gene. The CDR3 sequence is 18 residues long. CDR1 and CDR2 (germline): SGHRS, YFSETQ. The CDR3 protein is CASSFYVPGQENTDTQYF. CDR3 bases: TGCGCCAGCAGCTTCTACGTACCGGGACAGGAAAACACAGATACGCAGTATTTT. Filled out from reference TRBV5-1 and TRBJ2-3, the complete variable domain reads KAGVTQTPRYLIKTRGQQVTLSCSPISGHRSVSWYQQTPGQGLQFLFEYFSETQRNKGNFPGRFSGRQFSNSRSEMNVSTLELGDSALYLCASSFYVPGQENTDTQYFGPGTRLTVL.

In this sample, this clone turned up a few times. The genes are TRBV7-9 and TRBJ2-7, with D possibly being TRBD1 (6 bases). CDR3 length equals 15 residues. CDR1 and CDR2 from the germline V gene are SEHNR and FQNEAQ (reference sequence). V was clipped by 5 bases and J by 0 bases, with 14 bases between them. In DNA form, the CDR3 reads TGTGCCAGCAGCGCCGGACAGCGGACCTCCTACGAGCAGTACTTC. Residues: CASSAGQRTSYEQYF.

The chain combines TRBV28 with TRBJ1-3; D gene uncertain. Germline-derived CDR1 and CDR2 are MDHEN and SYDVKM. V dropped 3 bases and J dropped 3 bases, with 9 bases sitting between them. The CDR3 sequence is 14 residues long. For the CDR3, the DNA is TGTGCCAGCAGTTTTAGAGGCATTGGAAACACCATATATTTT. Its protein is CASSFRGIGNTIYF.

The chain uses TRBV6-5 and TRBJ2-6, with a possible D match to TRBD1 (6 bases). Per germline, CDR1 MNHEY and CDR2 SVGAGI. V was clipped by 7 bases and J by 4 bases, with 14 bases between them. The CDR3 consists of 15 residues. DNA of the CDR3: TGTGCCAGCACCATAGGGGGACCCGGGGCCAACGTCCTGACTTTC. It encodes CASTIGGPGANVLTF.

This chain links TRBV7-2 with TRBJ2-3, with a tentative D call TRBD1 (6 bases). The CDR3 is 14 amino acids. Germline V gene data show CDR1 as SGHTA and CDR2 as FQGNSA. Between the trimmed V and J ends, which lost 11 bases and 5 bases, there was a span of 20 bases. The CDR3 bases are TGTGCCCCTCTAGGGGGTCCCACTGGAGATACGCAGTATTTT. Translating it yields CAPLGGPTGDTQYF.

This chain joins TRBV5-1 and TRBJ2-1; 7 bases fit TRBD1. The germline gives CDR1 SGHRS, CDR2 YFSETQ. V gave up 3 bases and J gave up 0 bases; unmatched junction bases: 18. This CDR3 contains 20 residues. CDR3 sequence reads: CASSWPRIDRAPLSYNEQFF. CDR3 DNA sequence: TGCGCCAGCAGCTGGCCCAGGATCGACAGGGCGCCACTCTCCTACAATGAGCAGTTCTTC. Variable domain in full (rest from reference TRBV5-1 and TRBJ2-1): KAGVTQTPRYLIKTRGQQVTLSCSPISGHRSVSWYQQTPGQGLQFLFEYFSETQRNKGNFPGRFSGRQFSNSRSEMNVSTLELGDSALYLCASSWPRIDRAPLSYNEQFFGPGTRLTVL.

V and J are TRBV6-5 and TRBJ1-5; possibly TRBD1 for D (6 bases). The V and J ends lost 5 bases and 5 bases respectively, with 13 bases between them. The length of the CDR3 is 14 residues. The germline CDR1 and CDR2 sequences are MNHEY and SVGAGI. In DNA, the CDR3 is TGTGCCAGCAGTACCTCCAGGGGAGATCAGCCCCAGCATTTT. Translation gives CASSTSRGDQPQHF.

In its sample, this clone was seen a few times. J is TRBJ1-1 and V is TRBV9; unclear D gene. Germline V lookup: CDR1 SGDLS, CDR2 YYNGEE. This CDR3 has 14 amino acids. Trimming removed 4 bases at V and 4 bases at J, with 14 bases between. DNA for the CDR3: TGTGCCAGCAGCCCAACGGGGATGGGCACTGAAGCTTTCTTT. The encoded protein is CASSPTGMGTEAFF.

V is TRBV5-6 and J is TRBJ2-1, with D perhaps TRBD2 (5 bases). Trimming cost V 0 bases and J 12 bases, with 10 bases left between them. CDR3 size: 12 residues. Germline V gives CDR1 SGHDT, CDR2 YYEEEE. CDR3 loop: CASSLEGSGQFF. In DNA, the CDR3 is TGTGCCAGCAGCTTGGAAGGGAGTGGGCAGTTCTTC.

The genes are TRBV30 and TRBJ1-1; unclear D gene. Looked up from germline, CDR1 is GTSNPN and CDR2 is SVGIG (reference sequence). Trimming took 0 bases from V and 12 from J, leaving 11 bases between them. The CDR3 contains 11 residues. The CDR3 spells CAWSVRGLTFF. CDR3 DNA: TGTGCCTGGAGTGTACGAGGGTTGACTTTCTTT.

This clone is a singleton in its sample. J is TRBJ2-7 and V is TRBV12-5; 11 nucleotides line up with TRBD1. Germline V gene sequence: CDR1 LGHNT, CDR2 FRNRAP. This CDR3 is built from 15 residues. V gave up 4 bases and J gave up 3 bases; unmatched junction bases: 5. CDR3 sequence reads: CASGYGGTGGYEQYF. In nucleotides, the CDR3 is TGTGCTAGTGGTTACGGGGGGACAGGGGGCTACGAGCAGTACTTC.

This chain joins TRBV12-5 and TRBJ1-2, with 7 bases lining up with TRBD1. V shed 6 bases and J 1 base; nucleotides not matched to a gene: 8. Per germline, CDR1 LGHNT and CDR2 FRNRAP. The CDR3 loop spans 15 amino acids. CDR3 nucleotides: TGTGCTAGTGGGAATTACAGGGGTATTAACTATGGCTACACCTTC. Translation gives CASGNYRGINYGYTF. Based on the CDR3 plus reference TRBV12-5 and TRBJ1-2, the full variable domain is DARVTQTPRHKVTEMGQEVTMRCQPILGHNTVFWYRQTMMQGLELLAYFRNRAPLDDSGMPKDRFSAEMPDATLATLKIQPSEPRDSAVYFCASGNYRGINYGYTFGSGTRLTVV.

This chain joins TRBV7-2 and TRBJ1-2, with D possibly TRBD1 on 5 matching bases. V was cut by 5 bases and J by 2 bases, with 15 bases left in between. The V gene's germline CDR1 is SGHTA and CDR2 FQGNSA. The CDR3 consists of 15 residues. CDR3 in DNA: TGTGCCAGCAGCCCTCAGGCGGGGGGAAACTATGGCTACACCTTC. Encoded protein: CASSPQAGGNYGYTF.

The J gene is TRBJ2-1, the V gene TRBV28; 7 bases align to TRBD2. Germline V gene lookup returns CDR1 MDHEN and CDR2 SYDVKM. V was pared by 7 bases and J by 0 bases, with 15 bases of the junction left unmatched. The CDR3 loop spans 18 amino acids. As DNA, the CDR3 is TGTGCCAGCATCGCCCCCCTGGGAGGGGAAAGCTCCTACAATGAGCAGTTCTTC. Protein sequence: CASIAPLGGESSYNEQFF.

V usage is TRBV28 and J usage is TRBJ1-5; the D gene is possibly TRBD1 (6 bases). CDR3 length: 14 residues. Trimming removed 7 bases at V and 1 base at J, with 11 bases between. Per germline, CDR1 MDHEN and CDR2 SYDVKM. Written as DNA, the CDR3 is TGTGCCAGCAACCCAGGGGCAAGCAATCAGCCCCAGCATTTT. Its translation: CASNPGASNQPQHF.

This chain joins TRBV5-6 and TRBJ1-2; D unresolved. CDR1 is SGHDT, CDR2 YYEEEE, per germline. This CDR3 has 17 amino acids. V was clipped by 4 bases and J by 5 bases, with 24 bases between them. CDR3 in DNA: TGTGCCAGCAGCCGGCCCGGGAGGGATTTTAACCTTTATGGCTACACCTTC. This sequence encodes CASSRPGRDFNLYGYTF.

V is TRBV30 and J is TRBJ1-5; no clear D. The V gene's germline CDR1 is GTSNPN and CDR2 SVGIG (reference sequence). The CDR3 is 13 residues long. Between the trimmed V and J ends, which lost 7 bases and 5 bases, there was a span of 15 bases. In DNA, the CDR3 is TGTGCCTACCAACCGGACGGGGATCAGCCCCAGCATTTT. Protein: CAYQPDGDQPQHF.

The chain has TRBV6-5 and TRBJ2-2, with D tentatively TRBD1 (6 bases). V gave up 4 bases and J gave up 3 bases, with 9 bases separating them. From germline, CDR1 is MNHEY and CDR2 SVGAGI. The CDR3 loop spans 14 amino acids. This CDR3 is CASSSQGYTGELFF. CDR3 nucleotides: TGTGCCAGCAGTTCTCAGGGGTACACCGGGGAGCTGTTTTTT.

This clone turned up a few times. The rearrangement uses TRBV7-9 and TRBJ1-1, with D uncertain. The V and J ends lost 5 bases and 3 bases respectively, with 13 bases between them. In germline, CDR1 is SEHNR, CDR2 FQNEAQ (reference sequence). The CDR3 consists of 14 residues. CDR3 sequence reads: CASSPGGQYTEAFF. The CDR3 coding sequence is TGTGCCAGCAGCCCGGGAGGGCAGTACACTGAAGCTTTCTTT.

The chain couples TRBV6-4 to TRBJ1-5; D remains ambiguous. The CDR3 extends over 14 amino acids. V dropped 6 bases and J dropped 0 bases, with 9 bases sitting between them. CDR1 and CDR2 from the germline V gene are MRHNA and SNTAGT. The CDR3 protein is CASSDCGSNQPQHF. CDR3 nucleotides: TGTGCCAGCAGCGATTGCGGTAGCAATCAGCCCCAGCATTTT.

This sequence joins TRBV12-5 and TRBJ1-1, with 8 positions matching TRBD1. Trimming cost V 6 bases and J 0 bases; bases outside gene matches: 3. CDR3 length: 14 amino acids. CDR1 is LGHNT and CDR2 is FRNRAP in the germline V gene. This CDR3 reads CASGRQGMNTEAFF. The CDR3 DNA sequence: TGTGCTAGTGGCCGACAGGGGATGAACACTGAAGCTTTCTTT. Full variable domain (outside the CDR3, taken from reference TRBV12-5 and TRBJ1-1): DARVTQTPRHKVTEMGQEVTMRCQPILGHNTVFWYRQTMMQGLELLAYFRNRAPLDDSGMPKDRFSAEMPDATLATLKIQPSEPRDSAVYFCASGRQGMNTEAFFGQGTRLTVV.

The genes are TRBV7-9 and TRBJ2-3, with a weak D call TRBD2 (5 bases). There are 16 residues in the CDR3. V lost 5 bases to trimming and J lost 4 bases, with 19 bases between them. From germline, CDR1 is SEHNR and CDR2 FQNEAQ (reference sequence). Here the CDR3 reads CASSDVRSGNADTQYF. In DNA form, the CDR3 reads TGTGCCAGCAGCGATGTCAGAAGCGGAAACGCAGATACGCAGTATTTT.

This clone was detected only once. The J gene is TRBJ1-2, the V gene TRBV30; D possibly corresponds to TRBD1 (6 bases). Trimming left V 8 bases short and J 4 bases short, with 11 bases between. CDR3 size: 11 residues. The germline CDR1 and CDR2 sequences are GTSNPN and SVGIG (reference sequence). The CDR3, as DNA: TGTGCCGGGAAACAGGGCTATGGCTACACCTTC. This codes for CAGKQGYGYTF.

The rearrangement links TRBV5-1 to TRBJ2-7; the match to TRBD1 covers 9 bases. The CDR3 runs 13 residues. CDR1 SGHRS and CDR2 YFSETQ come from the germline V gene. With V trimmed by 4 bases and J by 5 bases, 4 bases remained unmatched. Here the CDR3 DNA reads TGCGCCAGCAGCGCCCGGGACAGGGACGAGCAGTACTTC. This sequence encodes CASSARDRDEQYF. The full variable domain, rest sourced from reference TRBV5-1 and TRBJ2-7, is KAGVTQTPRYLIKTRGQQVTLSCSPISGHRSVSWYQQTPGQGLQFLFEYFSETQRNKGNFPGRFSGRQFSNSRSEMNVSTLELGDSALYLCASSARDRDEQYFGPGTRLTVT.

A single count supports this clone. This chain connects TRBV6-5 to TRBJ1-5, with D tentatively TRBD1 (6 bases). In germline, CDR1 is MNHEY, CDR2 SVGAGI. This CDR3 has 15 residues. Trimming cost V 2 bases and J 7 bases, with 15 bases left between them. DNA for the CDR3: TGTGCCAGCAGTTACCGTCAGGGGCCCGAGCAGCCCCAGCATTTT. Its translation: CASSYRQGPEQPQHF.

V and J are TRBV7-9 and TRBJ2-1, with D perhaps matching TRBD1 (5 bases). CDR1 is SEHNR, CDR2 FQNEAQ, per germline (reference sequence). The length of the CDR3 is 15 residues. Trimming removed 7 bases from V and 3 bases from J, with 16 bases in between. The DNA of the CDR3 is TGTGCCAGCACTCTGCAGGACATCCACTACAATGAGCAGTTCTTC. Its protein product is CASTLQDIHYNEQFF.

CDR3 region: CASSTNRGGETQYF. CDR3 DNA sequence: TGTGCCAGCAGTACGAACAGGGGTGGGGAGACCCAGTACTTC. The gene calls are TRBV2 and TRBJ2-5, with 7 nucleotides matching TRBD1. This CDR3 has 14 residues. The germline V gene has CDR1 SNHLY and CDR2 FYNNEI. The V gene end was trimmed by 5 bases and the J gene end by 5 bases; junction bases not matched to a gene: 8. The complete variable domain, with remaining parts taken from reference TRBV2 and TRBJ2-5, reads EPEVTQTPSHQVTQMGQEVILRCVPISNHLYFYWYRQILGQKVEFLVSFYNNEISEKSEIFDDQFSVERPDGSNFTLKIRSTKLEDSAMYFCASSTNRGGETQYFGPGTRLLVL.

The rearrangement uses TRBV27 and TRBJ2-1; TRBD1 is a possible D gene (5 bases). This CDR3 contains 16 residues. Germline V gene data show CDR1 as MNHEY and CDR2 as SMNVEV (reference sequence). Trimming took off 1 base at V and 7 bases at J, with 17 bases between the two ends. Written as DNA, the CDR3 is TGTGCCAGCAGTTTATGGCAGGGCACGAAAAGTAATGAGCAGTTCTTC. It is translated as CASSLWQGTKSNEQFF.

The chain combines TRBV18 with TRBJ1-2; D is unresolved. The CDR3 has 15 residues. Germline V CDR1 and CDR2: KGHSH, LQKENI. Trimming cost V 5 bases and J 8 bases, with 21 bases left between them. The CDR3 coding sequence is TGTGCCAGCTCAGAGATAGACCGAGGATCCCCCGGCTACACCTTC. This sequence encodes CASSEIDRGSPGYTF. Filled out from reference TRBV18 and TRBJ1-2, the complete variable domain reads NAGVMQNPRHLVRRRGQEARLRCSPMKGHSHVYWYRQLPEEGLKFMVYLQKENIIDESGMPKERFSAEFPKEGPSILRIQQVVRGDSAAYFCASSEIDRGSPGYTFGSGTRLTVV.